The 14 T cell receptor beta chains below come from one sample, sequenced in a study of monozygotic twins with inflammatory bowel disease. TCRdb reprocessed the 5' RACE reads and stores each CDR3 protein as one record, lacking DNA. In total, the table holds approximately 380,000 distinct CDR3 sequences. The material sequenced was blood. Receptors originate from a human donor with ulcerative colitis or Crohn's disease, or a healthy co-twin of an affected twin (not recorded which).

The chain recombines TRBV24-1 with TRBJ2-5. Germline V CDR1 and CDR2: KGHDR, SFDVKD. The CDR3 is made up of 12 amino acids. This CDR3 is CATSDFEETQYF.

The CDR3 here is CASSGPGTGVRGYTF. The J gene is TRBJ1-2, the V gene TRBV7-2; with no DNA, the TCRdb D assignment of TRBD1 cannot be verified. The V gene's germline CDR1 is SGHTA and CDR2 FQGNSA. The CDR3 spans 15 residues.

This chain connects TRBV20-1 to TRBJ1-1; TCRdb proposes TRBD1, but this gene call is untestable without DNA. This CDR3 region has 14 residues. CDR1 and CDR2 (germline): DFQATT, SNEGSKA (reference sequence). The CDR3 protein is CSAPRDMVNTEAFF.

The rearrangement uses TRBV14 and TRBJ2-5; TCRdb proposes TRBD2, but this gene call is untestable without DNA. CDR1 and CDR2 (germline): SGHDN, FVKESK. The length of the CDR3 is 14 residues. The CDR3 spells CASSLTKVQGTQYF.

The chain employs TRBV7-2 and TRBJ2-4; TCRdb indicates TRBD1, and absent DNA this call remains unverified. This CDR3 has 17 amino acids. Per germline, CDR1 SGHTA and CDR2 FQGNSA. CDR3 region: CASSLTAGKEVKNIQYF.

This sequence joins TRBV5-6 and TRBJ2-1; TCRdb lists TRBD1, though no DNA is available to test this call. CDR3 size: 14 residues. Germline values: CDR1 SGHDT, CDR2 YYEEEE. This chain's CDR3 is CASSPWTGNNEQFF.

The genes are TRBV20-1 and TRBJ2-3; TCRdb lists TRBD2, though no DNA is available to test this call. Germline CDR1 and CDR2: DFQATT and SNEGSKA (reference sequence). There are 15 residues in the CDR3. The CDR3 here is CSATGTSAASDTQYF.

The chain couples TRBV28 to TRBJ2-7; without DNA, the TCRdb call of TRBD2 cannot be checked. The germline V gene has CDR1 MDHEN and CDR2 SYDVKM. CDR3 length: 14 residues. This CDR3 is CASRRPGLVYEQYF. The entire variable domain, with the rest obtained from reference TRBV28 and TRBJ2-7, is as follows: DVKVTQSSRYLVKRTGEKVFLECVQDMDHENMFWYRQDPGLGLRLIYFSYDVKMKEKGDIPEGYSVSREKKERFSLILESASTNQTSMYLCASRRPGLVYEQYFGPGTRLTVT.

The chain has TRBV5-1 and TRBJ2-5. Germline V CDR1 and CDR2: SGHRS, YFSETQ. The length of the CDR3 is 14 residues. The CDR3 sequence: CASSLASVGETQYF.

J is TRBJ1-6 and V is TRBV4-2; TCRdb gives TRBD1 as the D gene, but with no DNA this cannot be confirmed. CDR3 length: 17 residues. Germline V CDR1 and CDR2: LGHNA, YNFKEQ. The CDR3 reads CASSQGIRGQAEGALHF.

V gene TRBV2 combines with J gene TRBJ2-7; TCRdb indicates TRBD1, and absent DNA this call remains unverified. This CDR3 contains 14 residues. CDR1 SNHLY and CDR2 FYNNEI come from the germline V gene. The CDR3: CASRRGSGSYEQYF.

The chain couples TRBV12-5 to TRBJ2-6. In germline, CDR1 is LGHNT, CDR2 FRNRAP. This CDR3 contains 18 residues. This CDR3 reads CASGLINDGVSGANVLTF.

V gene TRBV27 combines with J gene TRBJ2-7; as DNA is missing, the TRBD2 call by TCRdb cannot be tested. CDR1 and CDR2 (germline): MNHEY, SMNVEV (reference sequence). The CDR3 has 14 residues. The CDR3 reads CASSLAGRNYEQYF.

The chain links TRBV7-2 to TRBJ1-4. The CDR3 loop spans 15 amino acids. Germline-derived CDR1 and CDR2 are SGHTA and FQGNSA. The CDR3 is CASSLAGPAGEKLFF. Together with reference TRBV7-2 and TRBJ1-4, the CDR3 gives the full variable domain: GAGVSQSPSNKVTEKGKDVELRCDPISGHTALYWYRQSLGQGLEFLIYFQGNSAPDKSGLPSDRFSAERTGGSVSTLTIQRTQQEDSAVYLCASSLAGPAGEKLFFGSGTQLSVL.